This entry lists 32 T cell receptor beta chains sequenced from one sample in a study of cytomegalovirus exposure and HLA in healthy donors. Researchers ran the PCR with 60 Vbeta and 13 Jbeta primers. Libraries were prepared by immunoSEQ multiplex PCR; TCRdb keeps only in-frame clonotypes and omits some of them. The sample consists of some 110,000 clones, around 66% of them appearing once. Sequencing was done on a sample of PBMCs. The receptor set was obtained from a woman in her 40s in good health and CMV-seropositive.

V usage is TRBV28 and J usage is TRBJ1-5; 8 bases are shared with TRBD1. The length of the CDR3 is 15 residues. The junction had 8 bases not matched to a gene; V was cut back by 6 bases and J by 4 bases. Germline CDR1 and CDR2: MDHEN and SYDVKM. CDR3 nucleotides: TGTGCCAGCAGCATACTACAGGGGGATAATCAGCCCCAGCATTTT. Its protein product is CASSILQGDNQPQHF.

V and J are TRBV9 and TRBJ2-2, with D tentatively TRBD1 (5 bases). V dropped 0 bases and J dropped 5 bases, with 11 bases sitting between them. The CDR3 consists of 15 residues. CDR1 and CDR2 from the germline V gene are SGDLS and YYNGEE. The CDR3 sequence is CASSVAGKTTGELFF. The CDR3 bases are TGTGCCAGCAGCGTAGCAGGGAAGACTACCGGGGAGCTGTTTTTT. Based on the CDR3 plus reference TRBV9 and TRBJ2-2, the full variable domain is DSGVTQTPKHLITATGQRVTLRCSPRSGDLSVYWYQQSLDQGLQFLIQYYNGEERAKGNILERFSAQQFPDLHSELNLSSLELGDSALYFCASSVAGKTTGELFFGEGSRLTVL.

The chain couples TRBV6-5 to TRBJ2-7, with D perhaps TRBD2 (6 bases). Germline CDR1 is MNHEY and CDR2 is SVGAGI. The V gene lost 0 bases and the J gene lost 2 bases, with 11 bases spanning the gap. This CDR3 comprises 15 residues. The CDR3 bases are TGTGCCAGCAGTTACTCGCGCGGGAAGACCTACGAGCAGTACTTC. Translation: CASSYSRGKTYEQYF.

V and J are TRBV5-1 and TRBJ2-5; TRBD2 matches 12 bases. V shed 2 bases, J shed 5 bases, and the junction held 4 bases outside the gene matches. CDR1 and CDR2 from the germline V gene are SGHRS and YFSETQ. This CDR3 has 15 amino acids. This CDR3 reads CASSLLTSGGETQYF. The CDR3 DNA follows: TGCGCCAGCAGCTTACTGACTAGCGGGGGCGAGACCCAGTACTTC.

This clone was counted a few times. The chain recombines TRBV5-6 with TRBJ2-7, with 13 bases matching TRBD2. Germline CDR1 and CDR2: SGHDT and YYEEEE. The CDR3 is made up of 15 amino acids. The V gene end was trimmed by 4 bases and the J gene end by 7 bases; junction bases not matched to a gene: 8. The CDR3 here is CASSIGLAGVWEQYF. CDR3 coding DNA: TGTGCCAGCAGCATAGGACTAGCGGGAGTGTGGGAGCAGTACTTC.

The V and J genes are TRBV5-4 and TRBJ2-3; D possibly corresponds to TRBD1 (7 bases). Germline V gives CDR1 SGHNT, CDR2 YYREEE (reference sequence). This CDR3 is 17 amino acids long. The V end was cut by 4 bases, the J end by 5 bases, with 23 bases between. CDR3 in DNA: TGTGCCAGCAGCGGGGGCCCCCAGGGGGGTTTGAAAGATACGCAGTATTTT. This encodes CASSGGPQGGLKDTQYF.

This sequence joins TRBV7-6 and TRBJ2-3; 8 bases align to TRBD2. This CDR3 spans 17 amino acids. Unmatched junction bases numbered 10, after V lost 5 bases and J lost 0 bases. Germline assignment: CDR1 SGHVS and CDR2 FNYEAQ. CDR3 amino acids: CASSLAWRGDSTDTQYF. The CDR3 nucleotides are TGTGCCAGCAGCCTGGCGTGGCGGGGGGATAGCACAGATACGCAGTATTTT.

This sequence joins TRBV28 and TRBJ1-5, with 8 bases aligning to TRBD1. Germline CDR1 is MDHEN and CDR2 is SYDVKM. The CDR3 is 14 residues long. The ends lost 6 bases at V and 6 bases at J; junction bases unmatched: 7. DNA of the CDR3: TGTGCCAGCAGCCTGACAGGGGCTCGTCAGCCCCAGCATTTT. This sequence encodes CASSLTGARQPQHF. The full variable domain, rest sourced from reference TRBV28 and TRBJ1-5, is DVKVTQSSRYLVKRTGEKVFLECVQDMDHENMFWYRQDPGLGLRLIYFSYDVKMKEKGDIPEGYSVSREKKERFSLILESASTNQTSMYLCASSLTGARQPQHFGDGTRLSIL.

The table lists this clone with a few counts. The J gene is TRBJ1-3, the V gene TRBV25-1; D unclear. From germline, CDR1 is MGHDK and CDR2 SYGVNS. The CDR3 loop spans 17 amino acids. V lost 1 base to trimming and J lost 0 bases, with 13 bases between them. CDR3 nucleotide sequence: TGTGCCAGCAGTGAATCCTTTTCGTCGGGCTCTGGAAACACCATATATTTT. Protein: CASSESFSSGSGNTIYF.

V is TRBV5-1 and J is TRBJ2-2; TRBD2 matches 15 bases. The V segment lost 1 base and the J segment 6 bases; nucleotides outside the gene matches: 7. The CDR3 loop spans 18 amino acids. Germline CDR1 reads SGHRS; CDR2 reads YFSETQ. CDR3 nucleotides: TGCGCCAGCAGCTTGAAGAGGACTAGCGGGAGGGTCCCCGGGGAGCTGTTTTTT. Its protein is CASSLKRTSGRVPGELFF. Full variable domain (missing parts from reference TRBV5-1 and TRBJ2-2): KAGVTQTPRYLIKTRGQQVTLSCSPISGHRSVSWYQQTPGQGLQFLFEYFSETQRNKGNFPGRFSGRQFSNSRSEMNVSTLELGDSALYLCASSLKRTSGRVPGELFFGEGSRLTVL.

The chain is built from TRBV7-2 and TRBJ2-7, with 7 bases fitting TRBD1. The CDR3 has 17 amino acids. CDR1 and CDR2 (germline): SGHTA, FQGNSA. V trimming: 5 bases; J trimming: 3 bases; junction bases outside the gene matches: 16. The CDR3 reads CASSRTRAASGGYEQYF. CDR3 sequence (DNA): TGTGCCAGCAGCCGAACCCGAGCGGCTTCAGGGGGCTACGAGCAGTACTTC.

This clone was detected only a few times. The chain is built from TRBV29-1 and TRBJ2-4, with 10 nucleotides matching TRBD1. Germline values: CDR1 SQVTM, CDR2 ANQGSEA. This CDR3 region has 13 residues. The trim removed 8 bases at V and 4 bases at J, leaving 5 bases unmatched. The CDR3 is CSFRTGGKNIQYF. The DNA for the CDR3 is TGCAGCTTTCGGACAGGGGGGAAAAACATTCAGTACTTC.

CDR3 bases: TGTGCCAGCAGTGCCAGCACAGGGGTGACTGAAGCTTTCTTT. This gives the protein CASSASTGVTEAFF. The chain links TRBV6-1 to TRBJ1-1; 7 nucleotides align to TRBD1. The CDR3 runs to 14 residues. Losses at the gene ends were 4 bases for V and 5 bases for J; bases not matched to a gene: 7. CDR1 is MNHNS, CDR2 SASEGT, per germline.

The chain is built from TRBV2 and TRBJ2-3; 7 nucleotides align to TRBD1. The CDR3 spans 14 residues. The germline gives CDR1 SNHLY, CDR2 FYNNEI. The junction had 7 bases not matched to a gene; V was cut back by 4 bases and J by 6 bases. CDR3 bases: TGTGCCAGCAGTGGGGGACAGCCCAGCGATACGCAGTATTTT. Its translation: CASSGGQPSDTQYF.

The rearrangement joins TRBV5-4 to TRBJ2-5; 7 bases map to TRBD1. The germline gives CDR1 SGHNT, CDR2 YYREEE (reference sequence). The CDR3 extends over 14 amino acids. After removal of 4 bases from V and 2 bases from J, the junction contained 5 bases not matched to a gene. CDR3 region: CASSAGQAQETQYF. CDR3 DNA: TGTGCCAGCAGCGCCGGACAGGCGCAAGAGACCCAGTACTTC.

This clone came up once. The rearrangement joins TRBV19 to TRBJ1-1; D possibly corresponds to TRBD1 (6 bases). This CDR3 comprises 16 residues. The V gene's germline CDR1 is LNHDA and CDR2 SQIVND (reference sequence). V lost 5 bases, J lost 4 bases, and 20 bases lay in between. As DNA, the CDR3 is TGTGCCAGTAGTTCGGCCGTCGGGGGGCTGGGCACTGAAGCTTTCTTT. This sequence encodes CASSSAVGGLGTEAFF.

About this clone: The junction departs from the called germline gene at one end, perhaps through a read error. The chain combines TRBV7-9 with TRBJ1-1; D is perhaps TRBD1 (6 bases). CDR1 and CDR2 from the germline V gene are SEHNR and FQNEAQ (reference sequence). The CDR3 extends over 15 amino acids. The CDR3 loop reads CSSSPSDRPNTEAFF. The CDR3 nucleotides read TGTTCCAGCAGCCCGTCGGACAGACCAAACACTGAAGCTTTCTTT.

The gene calls are TRBV9 and TRBJ2-5, with 9 bases aligning to TRBD2. Per the germline V gene, CDR1 is SGDLS and CDR2 is YYNGEE. With 0 bases clipped from V and 4 bases from J, the junction kept 7 bases outside the gene matches. CDR3 length: 16 residues. The CDR3 nucleotides are TGTGCCAGCAGCGTAGAGGGCGGGGGGGCAGGAGAGACCCAGTACTTC. Its protein product is CASSVEGGGAGETQYF.

In this sample, this clone turned up a few times. The V call is TRBV6-1, the J call TRBJ2-7; weak D call: TRBD1 (5 bases). The V gene lost 1 base and the J gene lost 4 bases, with 14 bases spanning the gap. Germline loops: CDR1 MNHNS, CDR2 SASEGT. The CDR3 covers 15 residues. CDR3 loop: CASSEELGPGYEQYF. DNA of the CDR3: TGTGCCAGCAGTGAAGAATTGGGGCCCGGATACGAGCAGTACTTC.

This clone was observed once. A junction end diverges from the germline sequence, so it may reflect a read error. The chain recombines TRBV25-1 with TRBJ2-6; 9 bases fit TRBD2. This CDR3 region has 16 residues. Germline-derived CDR1 and CDR2 are MGHDK and SYGVNS. The CDR3 DNA reads as TGTGCCAGCAGTGAGGCGGGGGCGGGGGGGGCCAACGTCCTGCCTTTC. Protein product: CASSEAGAGGANVLPF.

The chain recombines TRBV9 with TRBJ2-1; D not certain. Trimming took 2 bases from V and 5 from J, leaving 8 bases between them. The CDR3 covers 13 residues. Per the germline V gene, CDR1 is SGDLS and CDR2 is YYNGEE. This CDR3 is CASSVANNNEQFF. In DNA, the CDR3 is TGTGCCAGCAGCGTGGCCAATAACAATGAGCAGTTCTTC.

This chain uses TRBV11-3 with TRBJ2-2, with 7 bases fitting TRBD1. Germline-derived CDR1 and CDR2 are SGHNT and YENEEA. Trimming took 5 bases from V and 0 from J; bases not matched to a gene: 9. This CDR3 has 17 residues. The CDR3 reads CASSPVLGTANTGELFF. DNA for the CDR3: TGTGCCAGCAGCCCAGTACTAGGGACAGCGAACACCGGGGAGCTGTTTTTT.

This chain links TRBV4-2 with TRBJ1-5; 8 positions agree with TRBD1. CDR1 and CDR2 from the germline V gene are LGHNA and YNFKEQ. The CDR3 consists of 17 residues. V shed 1 base and J 2 bases; nucleotides not matched to a gene: 7. CDR3 bases: TGTGCCAGCAGCCAAGCCGCAGGGGGCTCGGGCAATCAGCCCCAGCATTTT. It encodes CASSQAAGGSGNQPQHF.

This clone was detected many times. V is TRBV19 and J is TRBJ1-5, with 8 nucleotides matching TRBD1. This CDR3 spans 14 amino acids. Looked up from germline, CDR1 is LNHDA and CDR2 is SQIVND (reference sequence). Germline trimming cut 6 bases from V and 7 bases from J; bases unmatched to any gene: 8. The CDR3 loop reads CASRTTGGEQPQHF. The CDR3 DNA is TGTGCCAGTAGAACCACAGGGGGAGAGCAGCCCCAGCATTTT.

The chain joins TRBV7-6 to TRBJ2-1; the match to TRBD2 covers 7 bases. V lost 0 bases to trimming and J lost 2 bases; unmatched junction nucleotides: 7. The germline V gene encodes CDR1 SGHVS and CDR2 FNYEAQ. This CDR3 has 17 residues. The CDR3 DNA is TGTGCCAGCAGCTTAGCCCTGGTAGCGGGTCCCTACAATGAGCAGTTCTTC. Protein: CASSLALVAGPYNEQFF.

The chain couples TRBV28 to TRBJ2-3, with TRBD2 identical over 11 bases. The V gene end was trimmed by 6 bases and the J gene end by 1 base; junction bases not matched to a gene: 3. The V gene's germline CDR1 is MDHEN and CDR2 SYDVKM. The CDR3 extends over 15 amino acids. This CDR3 reads CASRGTSGGTDTQYF. Written as DNA, the CDR3 is TGTGCCAGCAGAGGGACTAGCGGAGGCACAGATACGCAGTATTTT.

As regards this clone: The same CDR3 also results from other DNA sequences found in this sample. This chain uses TRBV9 with TRBJ2-3; no clear D. This CDR3 is built from 16 residues. Trimming cost V 0 bases and J 0 bases, with 11 bases left between them. The germline gives CDR1 SGDLS, CDR2 YYNGEE. CDR3 coding DNA: TGTGCCAGCAGCGTAGGAACGGGTTCTAGCACAGATACGCAGTATTTT. It translates to CASSVGTGSSTDTQYF.

The chain combines TRBV5-6 with TRBJ1-2; D is uncertain. V was clipped by 2 bases and J by 3 bases, with 11 bases between them. Germline CDR1 SGHDT, CDR2 YYEEEE. The CDR3 extends over 14 amino acids. The DNA of the CDR3 is TGTGCCAGCAGCTTACAGCAAAAGGACTATGGCTACACCTTC. This encodes CASSLQQKDYGYTF.

This clone was counted a few times. The V call is TRBV27, the J call TRBJ2-1, with 7 bases lining up with TRBD2. The CDR3 has 15 residues. Germline V lookup: CDR1 MNHEY, CDR2 SMNVEV (reference sequence). Germline trimming cut 6 bases from V and 0 bases from J; bases unmatched to any gene: 5. In DNA form, the CDR3 reads TGTGCCAGCAGGGACGGGGGGAGCTCCTACAATGAGCAGTTCTTC. Protein product: CASRDGGSSYNEQFF.

Notes on this clone: Additional DNA sequences in this sample encode the identical CDR3. The chain combines TRBV29-1 with TRBJ1-6; 11 nucleotides align to TRBD1. J lost 8 bases, V lost 5 bases, and 2 bases had no gene match. Germline-derived CDR1 and CDR2 are SQVTM and ANQGSEA. The CDR3 sequence is 13 residues long. The CDR3: CSVRTGGDSPLHF. The CDR3 nucleotides read TGCAGCGTTAGGACAGGGGGCGATTCACCCCTCCACTTT.

The chain carries TRBV30 and TRBJ1-2; D possibly corresponds to TRBD1 (6 bases). The CDR3 contains 13 residues. Trimming shortened V by 2 bases and J by 8 bases, and 15 bases separated the two germline ends. The germline V gene encodes CDR1 GTSNPN and CDR2 SVGIG (reference sequence). The CDR3 DNA is TGTGCCTGGAGTTGGCAGGCAGGGACAGGCTACACCTTC. Translation gives CAWSWQAGTGYTF.

The CDR3 reads CSVVGLAGSSAYEQYF. The DNA for the CDR3 is TGCAGCGTAGTAGGACTAGCGGGCTCCTCGGCTTACGAGCAGTACTTC. V gene TRBV29-1 combines with J gene TRBJ2-7; 11 bases are a match to TRBD2. Germline loops: CDR1 SQVTM, CDR2 ANQGSEA. Trimming removed 6 bases from V and 4 bases from J; junction bases left unmatched: 14. There are 16 residues in the CDR3.